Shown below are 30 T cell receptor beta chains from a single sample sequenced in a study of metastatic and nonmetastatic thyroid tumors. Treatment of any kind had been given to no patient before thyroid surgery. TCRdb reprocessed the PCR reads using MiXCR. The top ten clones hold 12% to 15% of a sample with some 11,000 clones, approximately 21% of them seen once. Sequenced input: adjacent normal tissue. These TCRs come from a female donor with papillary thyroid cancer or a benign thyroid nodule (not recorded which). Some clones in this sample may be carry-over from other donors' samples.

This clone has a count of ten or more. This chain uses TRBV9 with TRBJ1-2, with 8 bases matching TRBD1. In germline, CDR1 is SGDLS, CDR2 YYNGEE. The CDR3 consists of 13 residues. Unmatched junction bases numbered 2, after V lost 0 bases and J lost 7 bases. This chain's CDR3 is CASSVGTGFGYTF. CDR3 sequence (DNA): TGTGCCAGCAGCGTAGGGACAGGGTTTGGCTACACCTTC.

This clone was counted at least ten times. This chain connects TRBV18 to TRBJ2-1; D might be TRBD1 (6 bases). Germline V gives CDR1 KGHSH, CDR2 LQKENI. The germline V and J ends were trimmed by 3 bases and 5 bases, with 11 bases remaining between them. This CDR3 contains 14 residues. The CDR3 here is CASSPRDNDNEQFF. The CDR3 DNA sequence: TGTGCCAGCTCACCTCGGGACAATGACAATGAGCAGTTCTTC. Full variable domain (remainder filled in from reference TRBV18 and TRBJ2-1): NAGVMQNPRHLVRRRGQEARLRCSPMKGHSHVYWYRQLPEEGLKFMVYLQKENIIDESGMPKERFSAEFPKEGPSILRIQQVVRGDSAAYFCASSPRDNDNEQFFGPGTRLTVL.

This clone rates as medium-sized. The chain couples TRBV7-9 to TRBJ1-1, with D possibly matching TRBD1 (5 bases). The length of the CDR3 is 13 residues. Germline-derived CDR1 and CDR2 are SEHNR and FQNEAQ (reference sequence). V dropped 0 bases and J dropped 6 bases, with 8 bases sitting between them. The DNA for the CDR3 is TGTGCCAGCAGCTTAGCGAGGGACGCTGAAGCTTTCTTT. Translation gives CASSLARDAEAFF.

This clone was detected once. In nucleotides, the CDR3 is TGCAGTGCTATACCCCGGGACGCACAAAACTATGGCTACACCTTC. Its translation is CSAIPRDAQNYGYTF. The chain carries TRBV20-1 and TRBJ1-2; D possibly corresponds to TRBD1 (5 bases). Trimming cost V 4 bases and J 2 bases, with 17 bases left between them. Germline V gives CDR1 DFQATT, CDR2 SNEGSKA (reference sequence). The CDR3 covers 15 residues.

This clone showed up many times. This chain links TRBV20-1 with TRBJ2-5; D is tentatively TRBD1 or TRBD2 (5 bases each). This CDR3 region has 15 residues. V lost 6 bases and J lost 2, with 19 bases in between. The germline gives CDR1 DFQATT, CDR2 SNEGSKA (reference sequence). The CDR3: CSAARVKQGQETQYF. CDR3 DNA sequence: TGCAGTGCAGCGAGGGTCAAGCAGGGACAAGAGACCCAGTACTTC.

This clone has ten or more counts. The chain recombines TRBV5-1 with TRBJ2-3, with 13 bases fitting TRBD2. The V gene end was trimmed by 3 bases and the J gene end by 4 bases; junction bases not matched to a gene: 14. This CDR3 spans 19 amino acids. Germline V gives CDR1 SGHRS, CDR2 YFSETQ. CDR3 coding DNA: TGCGCCAGCAGCTACCGGGAAACTAGCGGGGGGGCCTGGCCAGATACGCAGTATTTT. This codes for CASSYRETSGGAWPDTQYF.

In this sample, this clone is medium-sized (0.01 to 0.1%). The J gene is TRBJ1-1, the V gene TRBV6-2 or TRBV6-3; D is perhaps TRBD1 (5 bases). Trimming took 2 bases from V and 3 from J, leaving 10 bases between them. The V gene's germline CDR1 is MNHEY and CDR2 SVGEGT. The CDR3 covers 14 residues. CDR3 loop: CASSYGAPDTEAFF. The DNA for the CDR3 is TGTGCCAGCAGTTACGGGGCACCCGACACTGAAGCTTTCTTT.

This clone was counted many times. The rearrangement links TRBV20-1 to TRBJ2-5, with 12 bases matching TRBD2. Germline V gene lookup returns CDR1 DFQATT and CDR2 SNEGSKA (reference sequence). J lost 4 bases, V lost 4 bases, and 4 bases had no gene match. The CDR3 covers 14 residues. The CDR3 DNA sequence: TGCAGTGCTATAGGACTAGCGGGAAGAGAGACCCAGTACTTC. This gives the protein CSAIGLAGRETQYF.

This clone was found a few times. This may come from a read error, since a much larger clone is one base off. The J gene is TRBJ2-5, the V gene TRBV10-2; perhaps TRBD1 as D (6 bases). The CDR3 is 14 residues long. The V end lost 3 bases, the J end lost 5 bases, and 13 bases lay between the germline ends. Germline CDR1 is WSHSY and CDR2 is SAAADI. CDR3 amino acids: CASSDRGVVETQYF. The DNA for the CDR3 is TGCGCCAGCAGTGACAGGGGAGTGGTGGAGACCCAGTACTTC.

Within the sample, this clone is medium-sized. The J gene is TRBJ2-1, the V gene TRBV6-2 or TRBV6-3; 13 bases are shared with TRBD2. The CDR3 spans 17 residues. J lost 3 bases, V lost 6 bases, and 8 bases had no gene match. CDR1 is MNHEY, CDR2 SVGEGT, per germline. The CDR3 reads CASRGLAGYTLYNEQFF. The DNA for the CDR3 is TGTGCCAGCAGGGGACTAGCGGGATACACCCTCTACAATGAGCAGTTCTTC.

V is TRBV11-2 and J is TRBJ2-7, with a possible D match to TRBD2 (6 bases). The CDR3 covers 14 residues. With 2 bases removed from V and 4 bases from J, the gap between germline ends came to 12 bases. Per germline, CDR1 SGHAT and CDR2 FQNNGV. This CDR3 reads CASSLSSGHYEQYF. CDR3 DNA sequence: TGTGCCAGCAGCTTATCCAGCGGGCATTACGAGCAGTACTTC.

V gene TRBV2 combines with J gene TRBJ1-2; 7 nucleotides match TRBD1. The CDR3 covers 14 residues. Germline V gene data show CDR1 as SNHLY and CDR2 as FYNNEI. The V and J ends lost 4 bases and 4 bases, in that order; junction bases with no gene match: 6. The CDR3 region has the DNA TGTGCCAGCAGTGCCCAGGGGGGACGCTATGGCTACACCTTC. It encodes CASSAQGGRYGYTF.

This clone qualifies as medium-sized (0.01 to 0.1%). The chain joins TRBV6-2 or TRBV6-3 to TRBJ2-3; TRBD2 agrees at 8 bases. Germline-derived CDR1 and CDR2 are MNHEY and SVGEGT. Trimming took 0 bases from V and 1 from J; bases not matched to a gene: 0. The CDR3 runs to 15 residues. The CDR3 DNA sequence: TGTGCCAGCAGTTACTCGCGGGGGGGCACAGATACGCAGTATTTT. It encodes CASSYSRGGTDTQYF.

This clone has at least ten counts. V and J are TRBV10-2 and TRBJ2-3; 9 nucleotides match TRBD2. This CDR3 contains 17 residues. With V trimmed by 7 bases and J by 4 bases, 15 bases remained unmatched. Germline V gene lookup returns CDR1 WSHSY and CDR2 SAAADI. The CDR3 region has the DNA TGCGCCAGCACCGAGTGGGGGACTAGCAGTTCCTCAGATACGCAGTATTTT. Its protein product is CASTEWGTSSSSDTQYF.

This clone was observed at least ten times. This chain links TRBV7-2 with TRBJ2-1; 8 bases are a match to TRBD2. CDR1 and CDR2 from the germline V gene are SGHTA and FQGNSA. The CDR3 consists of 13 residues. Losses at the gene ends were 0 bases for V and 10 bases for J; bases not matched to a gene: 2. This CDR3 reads CASSLAQRGEQFF. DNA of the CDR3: TGTGCCAGCAGCTTAGCCCAGCGGGGGGAGCAGTTCTTC. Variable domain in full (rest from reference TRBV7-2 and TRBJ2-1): GAGVSQSPSNKVTEKGKDVELRCDPISGHTALYWYRQSLGQGLEFLIYFQGNSAPDKSGLPSDRFSAERTGGSVSTLTIQRTQQEDSAVYLCASSLAQRGEQFFGPGTRLTVL.

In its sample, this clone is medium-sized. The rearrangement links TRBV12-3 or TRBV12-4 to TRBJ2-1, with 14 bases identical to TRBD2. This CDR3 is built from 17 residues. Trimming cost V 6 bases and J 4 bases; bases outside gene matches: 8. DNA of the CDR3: TGTGCCAGCAGCAAAGCCGGACTAGCGGGAGGATACAATGAGCAGTTCTTC. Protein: CASSKAGLAGGYNEQFF.

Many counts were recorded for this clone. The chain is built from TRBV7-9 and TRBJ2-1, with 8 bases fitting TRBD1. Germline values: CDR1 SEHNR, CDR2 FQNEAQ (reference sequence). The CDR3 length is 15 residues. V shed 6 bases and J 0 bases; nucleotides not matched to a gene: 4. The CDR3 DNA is TGTGCCAGCAGGACGACAGGGGTCTCCTACAATGAGCAGTTCTTC. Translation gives CASRTTGVSYNEQFF. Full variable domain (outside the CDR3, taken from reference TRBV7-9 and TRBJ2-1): DTGVSQNPRHKITKRGQNVTFRCDPISEHNRLYWYRQTLGQGPEFLTYFQNEAQLEKSRLLSDRFSAERPKGSFSTLEIQRTEQGDSAMYLCASRTTGVSYNEQFFGPGTRLTVL.

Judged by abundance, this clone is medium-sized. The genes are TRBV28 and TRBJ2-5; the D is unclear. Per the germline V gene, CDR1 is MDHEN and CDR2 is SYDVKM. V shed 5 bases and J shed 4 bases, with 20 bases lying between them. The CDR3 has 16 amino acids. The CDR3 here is CASSPNGPTRRETQYF. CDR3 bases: TGTGCCAGCAGTCCTAACGGACCGACACGGAGAGAGACCCAGTACTTC.

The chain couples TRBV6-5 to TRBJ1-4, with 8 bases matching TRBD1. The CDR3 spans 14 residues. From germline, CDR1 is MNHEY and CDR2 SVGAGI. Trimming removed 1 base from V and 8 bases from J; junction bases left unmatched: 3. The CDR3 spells CASSYLGQGEKLFF. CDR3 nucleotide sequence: TGTGCCAGCAGTTACTTAGGACAGGGCGAAAAACTGTTTTTT.

The chain's CDR3 is CSARRLGAHTGELFF. The CDR3 DNA reads TGCAGTGCTAGACGTCTGGGGGCCCACACCGGGGAGCTGTTTTTT. The chain couples TRBV20-1 to TRBJ2-2; the D gene is possibly TRBD1 (6 bases). Trimming pared 2 bases from V and 3 bases from J, leaving 13 bases between. There are 15 residues in the CDR3. CDR1 and CDR2 from the germline V gene are DFQATT and SNEGSKA (reference sequence).

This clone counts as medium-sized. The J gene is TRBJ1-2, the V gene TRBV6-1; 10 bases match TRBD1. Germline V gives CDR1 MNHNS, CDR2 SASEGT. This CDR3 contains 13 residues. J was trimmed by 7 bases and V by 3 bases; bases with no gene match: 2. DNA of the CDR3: TGTGCCAGCAGTGAGGGGACAGGGGTTGGCTACACCTTC. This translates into CASSEGTGVGYTF.

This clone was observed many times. This CDR3 is CASSPSYGPNTGELFF. Here the CDR3 DNA reads TGTGCCAGCAGCCCATCGTACGGACCCAACACCGGGGAGCTGTTTTTT. The rearrangement uses TRBV4-2 and TRBJ2-2, with D unclear. The germline V and J ends were trimmed by 4 bases and 2 bases, with 14 bases remaining between them. CDR1 is LGHNA and CDR2 is YNFKEQ in the germline V gene. The CDR3 contains 16 residues.

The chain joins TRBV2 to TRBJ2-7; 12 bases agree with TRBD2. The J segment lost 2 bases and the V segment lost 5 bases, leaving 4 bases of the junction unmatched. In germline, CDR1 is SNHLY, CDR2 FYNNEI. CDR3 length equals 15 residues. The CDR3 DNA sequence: TGTGCCAGCAGTAGGAGACTAGCGGGGGCCTACGAGCAGTACTTC. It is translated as CASSRRLAGAYEQYF. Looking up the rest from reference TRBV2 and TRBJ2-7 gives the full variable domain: EPEVTQTPSHQVTQMGQEVILRCVPISNHLYFYWYRQILGQKVEFLVSFYNNEISEKSEIFDDQFSVERPDGSNFTLKIRSTKLEDSAMYFCASSRRLAGAYEQYFGPGTRLTVT.

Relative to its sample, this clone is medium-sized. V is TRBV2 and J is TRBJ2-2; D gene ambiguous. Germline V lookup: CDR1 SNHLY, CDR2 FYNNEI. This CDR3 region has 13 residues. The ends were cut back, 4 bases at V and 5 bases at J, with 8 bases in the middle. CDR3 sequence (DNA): TGTGCCAGCAGTGGGCAGACAACCGGGGAGCTGTTTTTT. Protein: CASSGQTTGELFF. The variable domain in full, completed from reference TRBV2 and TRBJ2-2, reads EPEVTQTPSHQVTQMGQEVILRCVPISNHLYFYWYRQILGQKVEFLVSFYNNEISEKSEIFDDQFSVERPDGSNFTLKIRSTKLEDSAMYFCASSGQTTGELFFGEGSRLTVL.

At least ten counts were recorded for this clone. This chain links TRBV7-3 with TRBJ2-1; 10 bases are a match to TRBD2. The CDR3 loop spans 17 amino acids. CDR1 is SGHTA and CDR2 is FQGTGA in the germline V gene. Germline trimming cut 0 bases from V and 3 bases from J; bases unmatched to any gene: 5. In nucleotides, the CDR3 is TGTGCCAGCAGCTTAACTCGGGCTAGCGGGGGCTACAATGAGCAGTTCTTC. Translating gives CASSLTRASGGYNEQFF.

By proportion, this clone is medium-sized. The CDR3 DNA is TGTGCCAGCAGCCTCGGGACAGGGGGTTACAATGAGCAGTTCTTC. Residues: CASSLGTGGYNEQFF. The gene calls are TRBV12-3 or TRBV12-4 and TRBJ2-1, with 11 bases fitting TRBD1. V trimming: 6 bases; J trimming: 4 bases; junction bases outside the gene matches: 5. The CDR3 is 15 residues long.

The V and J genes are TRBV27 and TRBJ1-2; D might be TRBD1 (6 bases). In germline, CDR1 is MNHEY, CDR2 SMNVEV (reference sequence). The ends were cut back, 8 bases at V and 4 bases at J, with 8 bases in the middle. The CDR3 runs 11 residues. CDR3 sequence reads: CASGQRYGYTF. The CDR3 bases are TGTGCCAGCGGACAGCGCTATGGCTACACCTTC.

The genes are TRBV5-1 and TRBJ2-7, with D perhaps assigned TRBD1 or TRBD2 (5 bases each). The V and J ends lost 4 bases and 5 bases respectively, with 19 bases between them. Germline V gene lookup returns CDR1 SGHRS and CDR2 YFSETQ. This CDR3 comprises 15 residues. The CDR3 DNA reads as TGCGCCAGCAGCAGCCGACAGAGCAGAGGGGACGAGCAGTACTTC. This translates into CASSSRQSRGDEQYF. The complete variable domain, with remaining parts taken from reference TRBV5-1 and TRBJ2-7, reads KAGVTQTPRYLIKTRGQQVTLSCSPISGHRSVSWYQQTPGQGLQFLFEYFSETQRNKGNFPGRFSGRQFSNSRSEMNVSTLELGDSALYLCASSSRQSRGDEQYFGPGTRLTVT.

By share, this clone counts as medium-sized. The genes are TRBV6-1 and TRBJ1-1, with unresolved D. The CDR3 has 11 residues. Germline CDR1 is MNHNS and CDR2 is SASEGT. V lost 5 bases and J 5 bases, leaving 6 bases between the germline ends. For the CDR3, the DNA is TGTGCCAGCAGTTCCGATACTGAAGCTTTCTTT. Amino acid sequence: CASSSDTEAFF.

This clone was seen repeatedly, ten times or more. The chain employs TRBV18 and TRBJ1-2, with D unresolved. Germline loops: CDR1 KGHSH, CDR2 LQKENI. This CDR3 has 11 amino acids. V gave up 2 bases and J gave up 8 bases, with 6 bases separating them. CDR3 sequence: CASSPGSGYTF. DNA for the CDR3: TGTGCCAGCTCACCAGGGTCAGGCTACACCTTC.